This T cell receptor beta chain was obtained from a study of blood T cell repertoires in COVID-19. Study-wide background: Acute and convalescent COVID-19 samples came from the United States, Italy and Spain. PBMCs, B-cell-depleted T cells, or T cells were the source of the cDNA or gDNA that made up the material.

Per the authors' pipeline: Amplification of reference gene primers provided the estimated nucleated cell counts. TCRdb keeps only in-frame clones here, not all; method: immunoSEQ multiplex PCR. V and J calls and clone size are as listed in that table; D and trimming were resolved from the DNA. The sample shows about 22,000 clones, about 90% of them seen only once. Per germline, CDR1 MDHEN and CDR2 SYDVKM. The CDR3 extends over 11 amino acids. Sequencing was carried out using peripheral blood. This clonotype was obtained from a man between 70 and 80 years old with acute or convalescent COVID-19. The chain uses TRBV28 and TRBJ1-2; D remains ambiguous. For the CDR3, the DNA is TGTGCAGTTTCTACTAACTATGGCTACACCTTC. This gives the protein CAVSTNYGYTF.